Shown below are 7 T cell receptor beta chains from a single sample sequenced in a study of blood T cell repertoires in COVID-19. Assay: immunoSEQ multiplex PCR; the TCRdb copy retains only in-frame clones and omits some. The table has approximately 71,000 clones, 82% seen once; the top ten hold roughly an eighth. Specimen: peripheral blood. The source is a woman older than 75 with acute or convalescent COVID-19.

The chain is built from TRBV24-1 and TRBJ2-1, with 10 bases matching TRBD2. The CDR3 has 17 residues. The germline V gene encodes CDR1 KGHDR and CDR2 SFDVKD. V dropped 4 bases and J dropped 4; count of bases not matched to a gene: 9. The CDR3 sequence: CATSDTLGLAAYNEQFF. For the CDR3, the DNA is TGTGCCACCAGTGACACACTCGGACTAGCGGCTTACAATGAGCAGTTCTTC.

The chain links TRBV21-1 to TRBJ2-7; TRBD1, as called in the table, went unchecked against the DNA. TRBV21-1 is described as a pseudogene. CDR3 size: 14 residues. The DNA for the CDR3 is TGTGCCAGCAGCCCAACAGGGGGGGAGAGGGAGCAGTACTTC. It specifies CASSPTGGEREQYF.

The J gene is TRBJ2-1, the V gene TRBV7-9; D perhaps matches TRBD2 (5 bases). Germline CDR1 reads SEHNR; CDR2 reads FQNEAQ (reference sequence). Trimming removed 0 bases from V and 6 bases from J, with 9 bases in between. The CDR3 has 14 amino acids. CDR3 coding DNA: TGTGCCAGCAGCTTAGCGGGAGTCTTCAATGAGCAGTTCTTC. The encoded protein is CASSLAGVFNEQFF.

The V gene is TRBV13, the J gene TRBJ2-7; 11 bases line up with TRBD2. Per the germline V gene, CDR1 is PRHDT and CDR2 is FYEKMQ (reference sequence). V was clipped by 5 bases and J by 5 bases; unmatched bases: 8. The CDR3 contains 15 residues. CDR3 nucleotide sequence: TGTGCCAGCAGCCGTGTAGCGGGAGGGCCCAACGAGCAGTACTTC. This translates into CASSRVAGGPNEQYF.

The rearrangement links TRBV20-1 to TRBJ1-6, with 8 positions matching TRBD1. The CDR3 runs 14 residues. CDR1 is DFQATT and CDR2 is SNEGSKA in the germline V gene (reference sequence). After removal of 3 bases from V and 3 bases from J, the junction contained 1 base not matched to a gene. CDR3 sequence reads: CSASGQGYNSPLHF. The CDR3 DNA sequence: TGCAGTGCTAGTGGACAGGGCTATAATTCACCCCTCCACTTT.

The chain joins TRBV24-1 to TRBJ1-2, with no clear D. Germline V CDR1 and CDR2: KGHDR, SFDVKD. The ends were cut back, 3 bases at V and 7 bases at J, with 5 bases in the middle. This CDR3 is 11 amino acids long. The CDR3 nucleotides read TGTGCCACCAGTGATCCGGGTGGCTACACCTTC. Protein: CATSDPGGYTF.

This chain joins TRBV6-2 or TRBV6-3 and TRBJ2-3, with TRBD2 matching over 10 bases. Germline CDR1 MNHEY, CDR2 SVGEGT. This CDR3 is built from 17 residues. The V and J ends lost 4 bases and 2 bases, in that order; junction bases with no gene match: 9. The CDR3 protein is CASSLLAGTSATDTQYF. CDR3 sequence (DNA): TGTGCCAGCAGTTTACTAGCCGGGACTAGCGCCACAGATACGCAGTATTTT.